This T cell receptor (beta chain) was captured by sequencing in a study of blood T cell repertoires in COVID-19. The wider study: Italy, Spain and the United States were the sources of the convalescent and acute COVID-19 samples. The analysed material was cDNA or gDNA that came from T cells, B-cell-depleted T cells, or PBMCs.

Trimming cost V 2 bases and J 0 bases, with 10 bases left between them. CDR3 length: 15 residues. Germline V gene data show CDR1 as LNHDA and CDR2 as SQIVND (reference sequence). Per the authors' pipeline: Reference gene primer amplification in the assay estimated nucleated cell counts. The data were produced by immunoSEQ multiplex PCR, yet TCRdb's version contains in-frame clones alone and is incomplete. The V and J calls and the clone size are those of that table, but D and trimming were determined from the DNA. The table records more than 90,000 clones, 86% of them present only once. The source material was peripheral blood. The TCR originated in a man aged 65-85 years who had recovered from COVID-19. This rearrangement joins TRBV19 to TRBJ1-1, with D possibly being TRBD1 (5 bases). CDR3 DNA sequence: TGTGCCAGTAGTATACGGGGGAGACTGAACACTGAAGCTTTCTTT. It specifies CASSIRGRLNTEAFF.